The 31 T cell receptor beta chains below come from one sample, sequenced in a study of CD8+ T cells in alopecia areata. The study sorted pooled cutaneous lymph node cells by CD4, CD8alpha, NKG2D, NKG2ACE and other markers. RNA extraction was followed by reverse transcription into cDNA, which acted as the sequencing template. The assay was immunoSEQ multiplex PCR, and TCRdb's table has in-frame clones only and misses some. The table lists some 5,500 clones, with no singletons. Sequenced: CD8+ T cells sorted from a lymph node. The receptors were sampled from a C3H/HeJ mouse with alopecia areata. For this strain, the MHC haplotype corresponds to H2-k.

Notes on this clone: Germline and genes here are mouse. The read finishes 4 residues shy of the CDR3 end, and the germline J gene is used to complete it. This sequence joins TRBV29 and TRBJ2-1; TRBD1 matches 10 bases. The CDR3 is 16 amino acids. Germline CDR1 reads MSHET; CDR2 reads SYDVDS. CDR3 region: CASSLAGTGDWAEQFF. CDR3 bases read: TGTGCTAGCAGTTTAGCCGGGACAGGGGATTGGGCT. The full variable domain, its missing parts supplied by reference TRBV29 and TRBJ2-1, is DMKVTQMPRYLIKRMGENVLLECGQDMSHETMYWYRQDPGLGLQLIYISYDVDSNSEGDIPKGYRVSRKKREHFSLILDSAKTNQTSVYFCASSLAGTGDWAEQFFGPGTRLTVL.

Many counts were recorded for this clone. All gene names here are mouse names. The CDR3 end falls 4 residues outside the read, so it is completed with the germline J gene. This chain connects TRBV5 to TRBJ2-3; D remains ambiguous. This CDR3 contains 15 residues. The germline CDR1 and CDR2 sequences are LGHNA and YNLKQL (reference sequence). Trimming left V 0 bases short and J 0 bases short, with 7 bases between. The CDR3 loop is CASSQDLLSAETLYF. CDR3 DNA, as far as it was read: TGTGCCAGCAGCCAAGATCTACTTAGTGCAGAA.

The sample holds many counts of this clone. Each gene name is a mouse one. Read coverage stops 4 residues before the CDR3 terminus; the germline J gene supplies the remainder. The genes are TRBV1 and TRBJ2-7, with 10 bases fitting TRBD1. The CDR3 runs to 14 residues. Unmatched junction bases numbered 1, after V lost 3 bases and J lost 2 bases. CDR1 and CDR2 (germline): NSQYPW, LRSPGD (reference sequence). The CDR3 protein is CTCSADRGTYEQYF. CDR3 DNA (partial): TGCACCTGCAGTGCGGACAGGGGGACCTAT.

This clone was observed at least ten times. Germline and genes: mouse. The read terminates 3 residues ahead of where the CDR3 ends, so the germline J gene completes it. The gene calls are TRBV13-3 and TRBJ1-6; 9 nucleotides align to TRBD1. TRBJ1-6 is reported as an ORF; its role is uncertain. Looked up from germline, CDR1 is NNHDY and CDR2 is SYVADS. Germline trimming cut 0 bases from V and 4 bases from J; bases unmatched to any gene: 2. The CDR3 is 16 residues long. CDR3 region: CASSDGQGVYNSPLYF. CDR3 bases read: TGTGCCAGCAGTGATGGACAGGGGGTGTATAATTCGCCC.

This clone was seen ten or more times. Gene labels here are mouse ones. The read gets to within 4 residues of the CDR3 end, and the germline J gene fills in the rest. This chain connects TRBV5 to TRBJ1-1; D unclear. The germline V gene encodes CDR1 LGHNA and CDR2 YNLKQL (reference sequence). There are 17 residues in the CDR3. Trimming pared 0 bases from V and 0 bases from J, leaving 14 bases between. The CDR3 loop reads CASSQDSAGWPNTEVFF. Partial CDR3 DNA: TGTGCCAGCAGCCAAGATTCGGCAGGATGGCCAAACACA.

About this clone: Germline and genes: mouse. Read sequence stops 4 residues before the CDR3 end, and the germline J gene provides the missing end. The chain couples TRBV13-3 to TRBJ2-7, with 7 bases fitting TRBD2. Losses at the gene ends were 1 base for V and 3 bases for J; bases not matched to a gene: 4. Germline CDR1 NNHDY, CDR2 SYVADS. The CDR3 is made up of 14 amino acids. The DNA read from the CDR3 is TGTGCCAGCAGTGATCTGGGGGAGCTCTAT. This codes for CASSDLGELY. The full CDR3 reads CASSDLGELYEQYF.

This clone was recorded many times. Mouse gene names apply. CDR3 region: CTCSAAGGPAGQLYF. The part of the CDR3 DNA that was read is TGCACCTGCAGTGCAGCCGGGGGGCCGGCCGGG. The V gene is TRBV1, the J gene TRBJ2-2, with D perhaps TRBD2 (7 bases). The read terminates 4 residues ahead of where the CDR3 ends, so the germline J gene completes it. In germline, CDR1 is NSQYPW, CDR2 LRSPGD (reference sequence). The CDR3 has 15 residues. V was pared by 1 base and J by 6 bases, with 12 bases between.

This clone was counted at least ten times. Germline and genes here are mouse. With the read ending 4 residues before the CDR3 end, the germline J gene is used to fill in that end. This chain uses TRBV13-2 with TRBJ2-2; 12 bases are shared with TRBD2. The CDR3 length is 16 residues. V trimming: 3 bases; J trimming: 2 bases; junction bases outside the gene matches: 2. The germline V gene has CDR1 NNHNN and CDR2 SYGAGS (reference sequence). The covered CDR3 bases are TGTGCCAGCGGTGGACTGGGGGGGCGCAACACCGGG. Translated, it gives CASGGLGGRNTG. The CDR3 in its entirety is CASGGLGGRNTGQLYF.

By share of the sample, this clone is medium-sized. Any gene name here is a mouse gene name. With the read ending 4 residues before the CDR3 end, the germline J gene is used to fill in that end. The chain carries TRBV17 and TRBJ2-3, with 7 bases fitting TRBD2. With V trimmed by 5 bases and J by 3 bases, 8 bases remained unmatched. This CDR3 spans 15 amino acids. Germline CDR1 is MNHDT and CDR2 is YYDKIL. CDR3 in amino acids: CASSSLGGRAETLYF. The DNA read from the CDR3 is TGTGCTAGCAGTTCATTGGGGGGAAGAGCAGAA.

Ten or more counts support this clone. Germline and genes: mouse. The read comes to an end 4 residues before the CDR3 does, leaving the germline J gene to fill in the end. The rearrangement joins TRBV29 to TRBJ2-7; D is unclear. Germline V lookup: CDR1 MSHET, CDR2 SYDVDS. CDR3 length equals 12 residues. The DNA read from the CDR3 is TGTGCTAGCAGTTTATTGGGTTAT. Its protein product is CASSLLGY. The complete CDR3 reads CASSLLGYEQYF.

Judged by abundance, this clone is medium-sized. Genes and germline come from the mouse. The missing CDR3 end, 4 residues past where the read stops, is filled in from the germline J gene. The V gene is TRBV13-1, the J gene TRBJ2-3, with 7 bases fitting TRBD1. Germline lookup yields CDR1 NSHNY and CDR2 SYGAGN. The CDR3 is 15 residues long. Trimming took 0 bases from V and 3 from J; bases not matched to a gene: 4. The covered CDR3 bases are TGTGCCAGCAGTGATGAGGCAGGGGGAGCAGAA. It translates to CASSDEAGGAE. The entire CDR3 reads CASSDEAGGAETLYF.

A word on this clone: Gene names follow the mouse nomenclature. The CDR3 goes on 4 residues after the read ends, and that part is filled in from the germline J gene. This chain connects TRBV13-1 to TRBJ2-7, with 8 bases lining up with TRBD2. This CDR3 contains 12 residues. The germline V gene encodes CDR1 NSHNY and CDR2 SYGAGN. The sequenced part of the CDR3 DNA is TGTGCCAGCAGTCTGGGGGGATAT. This encodes CASSLGGY. The CDR3 in its entirety is CASSLGGYEQYF.

To note about this clone: Mouse germline and gene names are used. The CDR3 goes on 4 residues after the read ends, and that part is filled in from the germline J gene. This chain uses TRBV19 with TRBJ2-5, with D possibly TRBD2 on 6 matching bases. Germline-derived CDR1 and CDR2 are FNHDT and SITEND (reference sequence). The CDR3 loop spans 13 amino acids. Trimming pared 5 bases from V and 0 bases from J, leaving 7 bases between. CDR3 region: CASRWGNQDTQYF. The covered CDR3 bases are TGTGCCAGCAGATGGGGGAACCAAGAC.

This clone is classed as large (0.1 to 1%). Gene and germline names: mouse. Read sequence stops 4 residues before the CDR3 end, and the germline J gene provides the missing end. The rearrangement joins TRBV1 to TRBJ2-7; no clear D. Per the germline V gene, CDR1 is NSQYPW and CDR2 is LRSPGD (reference sequence). Trimming pared 1 base from V and 0 bases from J, leaving 7 bases between. CDR3 length equals 14 residues. This CDR3 reads CTCSAGQSSYEQYF. The covered CDR3 bases are TGCACCTGCAGTGCAGGACAAAGCTCCTAT.

This clone was observed at least ten times. Germline and genes here are mouse. The CDR3 extends 4 residues past the end of the read, so its final part is completed from the germline J gene. The chain couples TRBV19 to TRBJ2-7; D is perhaps TRBD2 (9 bases). The CDR3 has 15 amino acids. Germline assignment: CDR1 FNHDT and CDR2 SITEND (reference sequence). Trimming stripped 4 bases from V and 3 bases from J, with 17 bases between. CDR3 residues: CASSDRGWGGYEQYF. The DNA read from the CDR3 is TGTGCCAGCAGTGACAGGGGCTGGGGGGGCTAT. The variable domain in full, completed from reference TRBV19 and TRBJ2-7, reads GGIITQTPKFLIGQEGQKLTLKCQQNFNHDTMYWYRQDSGKGLRLIYYSITENDLQKGDLSEGYDASREKKSSFSLTVTSAQKNEMAVFLCASSDRGWGGYEQYFGPGTRLTVL.

This clone has a count of ten or more. Here the gene names and germline are mouse. With the read ending 4 residues before the CDR3 end, the germline J gene is used to fill in that end. The V gene is TRBV13-1, the J gene TRBJ2-4; TRBD2 matches 7 bases. The CDR3 consists of 14 residues. V trimming: 1 base; J trimming: 2 bases; junction bases outside the gene matches: 1. Germline loops: CDR1 NSHNY, CDR2 SYGAGN. CDR3 region: CASSDTGVQNTLYF. CDR3 bases read: TGTGCCAGCAGTGATACTGGGGTTCAAAAC.

In its sample, this clone was seen a few times. The gene symbols are mouse symbols. The read comes to an end 4 residues before the CDR3 does, leaving the germline J gene to fill in the end. The chain carries TRBV19 and TRBJ2-2; TRBD1 is a possible D gene (5 bases). V gave up 6 bases and J gave up 3 bases, with 9 bases separating them. From germline, CDR1 is FNHDT and CDR2 SITEND (reference sequence). The CDR3 consists of 13 residues. The chain's CDR3 is CASNTGDTGQLYF. The DNA read from the CDR3 is TGTGCCAGCAACACAGGAGACACCGGG.

This clone has a count of ten or more. The gene names given are mouse names. The CDR3 sequence: CTCSAGTGGYAEQFF. The CDR3 bases that were read are TGCACCTGCAGTGCAGGGACAGGGGGCTATGCT. The rearrangement joins TRBV1 to TRBJ2-1, with 10 bases aligning to TRBD1. The read finishes 4 residues shy of the CDR3 end, and the germline J gene is used to complete it. Germline V gene lookup returns CDR1 NSQYPW and CDR2 LRSPGD (reference sequence). Losses at the gene ends were 1 base for V and 3 bases for J; bases not matched to a gene: 0. CDR3 size: 15 residues.

This clone has at least ten counts. Gene names and germline refer to mouse. The read stops 4 residues short of the end of the CDR3; the missing end is completed from the germline J gene. V is TRBV1 and J is TRBJ2-5; 7 bases map to TRBD2. The CDR3 extends over 15 amino acids. Germline assignment: CDR1 NSQYPW and CDR2 LRSPGD (reference sequence). The CDR3 protein is CTCSADRGGTDTQYF. Partial CDR3 DNA: TGCACCTGCAGTGCAGATCGGGGGGGGACAGAC.

By sample share, this clone is medium-sized. Germline and genes: mouse. The CDR3 is cut off 4 residues early in the read; its end comes from the germline J gene. The chain uses TRBV13-3 and TRBJ2-2; TRBD1 is a possible D gene (6 bases). Germline CDR1 and CDR2: NNHDY and SYVADS. CDR3 length equals 17 residues. V lost 3 bases, J lost 0 bases, and 15 bases lay in between. Partial CDR3 DNA: TGTGCCAGCAGTGGCCGTACAGGGATTGCAAACACCGGG. Translation gives CASSGRTGIANTG. The complete CDR3 reads CASSGRTGIANTGQLYF.

This clone is judged medium-sized (0.01 to 0.1%). Gene names denote mouse genes. The missing CDR3 end, 4 residues past where the read stops, is filled in from the germline J gene. The rearrangement uses TRBV13-1 and TRBJ1-1; 9 positions agree with TRBD1. This CDR3 is 15 amino acids long. Germline V gives CDR1 NSHNY, CDR2 SYGAGN. V was pared by 0 bases and J by 4 bases, with 4 bases of the junction left unmatched. Partial CDR3 DNA: TGTGCCAGCAGTGATGAAGGGACAGGGTCCACA. It encodes CASSDEGTGST. The CDR3 in its entirety is CASSDEGTGSTEVFF.

On this clone: Gene and germline names: mouse. The CDR3 end falls 4 residues outside the read, so it is completed with the germline J gene. V usage is TRBV19 and J usage is TRBJ2-7, with 8 bases identical to TRBD2. With V trimmed by 2 bases and J by 0 bases, 1 base remained unmatched. This CDR3 spans 14 amino acids. Germline CDR1 FNHDT, CDR2 SITEND (reference sequence). Incomplete CDR3 DNA: TGTGCCAGCAGTATTTGGGGGGGCTCCTAT. Translated: CASSIWGGSY. In full, the CDR3 reads CASSIWGGSYEQYF.

This clone was counted a few times. The genes are named according to mouse. Sequencing ends 4 residues short of the CDR3 end; the germline J gene provides the rest. V is TRBV31 and J is TRBJ2-2, with 11 positions matching TRBD2. Trimming cost V 5 bases and J 3 bases; bases outside gene matches: 8. Germline V gene data show CDR1 as GKSSPN and CDR2 as SITVG. The CDR3 is made up of 16 amino acids. The DNA read from the CDR3 is TGTGCCTGGGCCCAGAAGACTGGGGGGGACACCGGG. Amino acids: CAWAQKTGGDTG. The CDR3 in its entirety is CAWAQKTGGDTGQLYF.

This clone was found many times. Any gene name here is a mouse gene name. The CDR3 end falls 4 residues outside the read, so it is completed with the germline J gene. This chain connects TRBV15 to TRBJ2-1, with 10 nucleotides matching TRBD2. Germline-derived CDR1 and CDR2 are SGHND and FRSKSL. The CDR3 sequence is 13 residues long. The CDR3 DNA, read in part, is TGTGCCAGCAGCCTCTGGGGGGGCGCT. Its protein product is CASSLWGGA. The whole CDR3 region reads CASSLWGGAEQFF.

As regards this clone: Gene labels here are mouse ones. The CDR3 end falls 4 residues outside the read, so it is completed with the germline J gene. The chain joins TRBV13-1 to TRBJ2-7, with 11 positions matching TRBD1. J was trimmed by 0 bases and V by 0 bases; bases with no gene match: 5. Germline CDR1 and CDR2: NSHNY and SYGAGN. CDR3 length: 17 residues. CDR3 in amino acids: CASSDGPGTGGSYEQYF. Incomplete CDR3 DNA: TGTGCCAGCAGTGATGGTCCCGGGACAGGGGGCTCCTAT.

Many counts were recorded for this clone. Germline and genes here are mouse. The sequenced fragment ends 4 residues before the CDR3 boundary, so the rest is inferred from the germline J gene. The chain combines TRBV13-1 with TRBJ2-7; TRBD1 matches at 7 bases. Trimming at V came to 3 bases and at J to 2 bases, leaving 2 bases not matched to a gene. From germline, CDR1 is NSHNY and CDR2 SYGAGN. The CDR3 totals 13 residues. CDR3 DNA, as far as it was read: TGTGCCAGCAGTGGCGGGACAGCCTAT. This translates into CASSGGTAY. The full CDR3 reads CASSGGTAYEQYF.

This clone was counted ten times or more. Mouse gene names and germline throughout. The read terminates 4 residues ahead of where the CDR3 ends, so the germline J gene completes it. The rearrangement joins TRBV17 to TRBJ2-5; D gene ambiguous. The CDR3 has 14 amino acids. Trimming removed 0 bases from V and 0 bases from J, with 4 bases in between. Germline loops: CDR1 MNHDT, CDR2 YYDKIL. The CDR3 here is CASSRDNNQDTQYF. The part of the CDR3 DNA that was read is TGTGCTAGCAGTAGAGACAATAACCAAGAC.

This clone was counted many times. Genes and germline come from the mouse. The CDR3 extends 4 residues past the end of the read, so its final part is completed from the germline J gene. The chain has TRBV5 and TRBJ2-7; TRBD1 aligns across 11 bases. CDR1 is LGHNA, CDR2 YNLKQL, per germline (reference sequence). This CDR3 has 15 amino acids. The chain's CDR3 is CASSHRTGGFYEQYF. The sequenced CDR3 bases are TGTGCCAGCAGCCACAGGACAGGGGGCTTTTAT.

This clone was found a few times. All gene names here are mouse names. The read is 4 residues too short to cover the CDR3 end, so that end is filled in from the germline J gene. This sequence joins TRBV5 and TRBJ2-1; D may be TRBD1 (5 bases). Looked up from germline, CDR1 is LGHNA and CDR2 is YNLKQL (reference sequence). Trimming cost V 0 bases and J 4 bases, with 7 bases left between them. The CDR3 sequence is 14 residues long. CDR3 loop: CASSQEAGYAEQFF. The CDR3 DNA, read in part, is TGTGCCAGCAGCCAAGAGGCAGGGTATGCT.

As regards this clone: The germline gene is not matched at one end of the junction; a read error may be the cause. The genes are named according to mouse. The read is 4 residues too short to cover the CDR3 end, so that end is filled in from the germline J gene. The genes are TRBV13-3 and TRBJ2-7, with D perhaps matching TRBD1 (6 bases). The CDR3 is 15 amino acids. The germline gives CDR1 NNHDY, CDR2 SYVADS. The covered CDR3 bases are TGTGCCAGCGGTGAGCCGGGACAAAGCTCCTAT. This sequence encodes CASGEPGQSSY. Given in full, the CDR3 is CASGEPGQSSYEQYF.

In the case of this clone: Gene and germline names: mouse. The sequence runs out 4 residues before the end of the CDR3; the remainder is reconstructed from the germline J gene. The chain has TRBV19 and TRBJ2-4; 8 bases map to TRBD1. This CDR3 has 11 residues. Germline V CDR1 and CDR2: FNHDT, SITEND (reference sequence). The sequenced part of the CDR3 DNA is TGTGCCAGCGGACAGGGAAAC. This codes for CASGQGN. The whole CDR3 protein is CASGQGNTLYF.